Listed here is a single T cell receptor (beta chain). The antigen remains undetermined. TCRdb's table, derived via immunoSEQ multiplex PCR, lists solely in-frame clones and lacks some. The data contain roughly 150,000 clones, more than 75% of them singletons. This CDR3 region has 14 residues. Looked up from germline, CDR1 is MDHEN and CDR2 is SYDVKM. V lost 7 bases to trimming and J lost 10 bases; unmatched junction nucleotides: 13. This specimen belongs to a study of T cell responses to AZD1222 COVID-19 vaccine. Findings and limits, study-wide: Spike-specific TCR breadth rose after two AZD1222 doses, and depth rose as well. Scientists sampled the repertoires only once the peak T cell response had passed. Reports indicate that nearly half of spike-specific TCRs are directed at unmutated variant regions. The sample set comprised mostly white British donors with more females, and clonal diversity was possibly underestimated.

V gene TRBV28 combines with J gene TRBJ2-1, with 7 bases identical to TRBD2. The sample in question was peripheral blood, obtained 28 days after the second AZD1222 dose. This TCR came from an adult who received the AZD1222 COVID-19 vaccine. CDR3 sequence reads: CASKLSAGAAEQFF. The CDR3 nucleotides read TGTGCCAGCAAGTTGTCGGCGGGAGCAGCGGAGCAGTTCTTC.